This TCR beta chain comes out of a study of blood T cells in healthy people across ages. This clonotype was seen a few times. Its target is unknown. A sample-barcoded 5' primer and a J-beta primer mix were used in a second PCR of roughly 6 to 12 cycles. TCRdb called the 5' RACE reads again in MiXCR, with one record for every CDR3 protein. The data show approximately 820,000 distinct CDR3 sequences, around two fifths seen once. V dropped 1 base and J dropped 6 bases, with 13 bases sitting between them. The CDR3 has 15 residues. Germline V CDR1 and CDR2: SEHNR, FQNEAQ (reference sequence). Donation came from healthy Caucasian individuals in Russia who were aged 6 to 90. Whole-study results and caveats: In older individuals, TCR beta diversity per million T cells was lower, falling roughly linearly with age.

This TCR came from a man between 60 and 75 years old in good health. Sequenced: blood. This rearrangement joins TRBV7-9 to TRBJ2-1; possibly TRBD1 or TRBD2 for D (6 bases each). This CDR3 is CASSLEGGSGNEQFF. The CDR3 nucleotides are TGTGCCAGCAGCTTAGAAGGGGGGTCTGGCAATGAGCAGTTCTTC.